This T cell receptor beta chain is from a study of cytomegalovirus exposure and HLA in healthy donors. Overall study findings and caveats: Reports credit the classifier with highly specific, highly sensitive diagnosis of cytomegalovirus status.

A roughly 120-subject validation cohort, separate from the roughly 700-subject first cohort, supplied the donors. The assay was immunoSEQ multiplex PCR, and TCRdb's table has in-frame clones only and misses some. Among over 150,000 clones listed, approximately 86% were seen once. CDR3 length: 15 residues. Germline CDR1 MGHRA, CDR2 YSYEKL. The V and J ends lost 0 bases and 9 bases, in that order; junction bases with no gene match: 8. This clone was counted once. Antigen: not known. Material: PBMCs. The V gene is TRBV4-1, the J gene TRBJ1-5, with TRBD1 matching 7 bases. The sequence derives from a man aged 18-30 years in good health and CMV-seropositive. The CDR3 here is CASSQDDREAWPQHF. In nucleotides, the CDR3 is TGCGCCAGCAGCCAAGACGACAGGGAGGCTTGGCCCCAGCATTTT.